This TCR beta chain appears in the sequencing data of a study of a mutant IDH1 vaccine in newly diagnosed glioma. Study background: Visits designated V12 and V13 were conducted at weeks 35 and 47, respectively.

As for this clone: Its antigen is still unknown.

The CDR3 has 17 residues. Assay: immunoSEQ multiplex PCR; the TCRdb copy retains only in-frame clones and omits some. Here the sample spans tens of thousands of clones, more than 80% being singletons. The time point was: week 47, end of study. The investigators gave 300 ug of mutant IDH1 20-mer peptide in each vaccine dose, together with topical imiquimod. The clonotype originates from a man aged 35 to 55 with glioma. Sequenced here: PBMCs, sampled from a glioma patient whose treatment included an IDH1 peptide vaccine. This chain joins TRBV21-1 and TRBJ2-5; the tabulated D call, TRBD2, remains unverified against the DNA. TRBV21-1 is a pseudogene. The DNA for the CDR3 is TGTGCCAGCAGCAAAAACCCCCCCCTAGCGAGTCAAGAGACCCAGTACTTC. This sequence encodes CASSKNPPLASQETQYF.